This TCR beta chain derives from a study of cytomegalovirus exposure and HLA in healthy donors. Primers: 60 Vbeta forward and 13 Jbeta reverse. Clones were read by immunoSEQ multiplex PCR, and TCRdb kept only the in-frame ones, dropping some. The sample table includes roughly 50,000 clones. Study-level results: One variant, a missense change in DCLRE1C, was linked in a later analysis to TCR beta V- and J-gene trimming. Rare sequences made up most TCRs, while some public TCRs were found in many donors.

CDR3 length: 16 residues. V lost 4 bases to trimming and J lost 13 bases; unmatched junction nucleotides: 15. Germline V gene data show CDR1 as MNHEY and CDR2 as SMNVEV (reference sequence). Of note for this clone: What it binds is not known.

Sequencing input: PBMCs. The chain is built from TRBV27 and TRBJ2-2; 10 bases match TRBD1. This receptor was identified in a female donor in good health and CMV-seronegative. CDR3 DNA: TGTGCCAGCAGTTCCCTGGGACAGGGGCCGGGAGGTGGGCTGTTTTTT. Protein product: CASSSLGQGPGGGLFF.